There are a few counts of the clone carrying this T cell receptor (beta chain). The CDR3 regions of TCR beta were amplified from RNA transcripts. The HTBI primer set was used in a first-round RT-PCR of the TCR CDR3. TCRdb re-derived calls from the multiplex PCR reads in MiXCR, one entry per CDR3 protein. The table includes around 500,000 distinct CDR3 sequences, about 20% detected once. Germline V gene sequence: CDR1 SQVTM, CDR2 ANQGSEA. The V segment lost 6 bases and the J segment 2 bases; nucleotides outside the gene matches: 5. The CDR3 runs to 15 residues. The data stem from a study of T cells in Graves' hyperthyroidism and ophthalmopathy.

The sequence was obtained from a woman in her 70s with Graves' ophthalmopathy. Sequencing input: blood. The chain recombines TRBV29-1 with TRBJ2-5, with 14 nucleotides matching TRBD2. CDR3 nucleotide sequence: TGCAGCGTCCGGACTAGCGGGAGGAATCAAGAGACCCAGTACTTC. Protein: CSVRTSGRNQETQYF.